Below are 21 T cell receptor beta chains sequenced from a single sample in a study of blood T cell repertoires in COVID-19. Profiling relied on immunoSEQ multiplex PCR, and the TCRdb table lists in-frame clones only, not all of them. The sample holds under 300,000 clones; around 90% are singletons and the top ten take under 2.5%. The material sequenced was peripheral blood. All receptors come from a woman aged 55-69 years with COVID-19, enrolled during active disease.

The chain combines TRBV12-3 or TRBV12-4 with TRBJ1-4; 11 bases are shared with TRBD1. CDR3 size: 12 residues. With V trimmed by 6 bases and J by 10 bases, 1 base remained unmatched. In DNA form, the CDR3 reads TGTGCCAGCAGCGGGACAGGGGGAAAACTGTTTTTT. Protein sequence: CASSGTGGKLFF.

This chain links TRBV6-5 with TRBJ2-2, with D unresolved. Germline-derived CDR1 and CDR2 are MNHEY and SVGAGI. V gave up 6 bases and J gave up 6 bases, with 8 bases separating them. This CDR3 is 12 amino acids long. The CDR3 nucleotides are TGTGCCAGCAGCCGAGTAGCCGGGGAGCTGTTTTTT. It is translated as CASSRVAGELFF.

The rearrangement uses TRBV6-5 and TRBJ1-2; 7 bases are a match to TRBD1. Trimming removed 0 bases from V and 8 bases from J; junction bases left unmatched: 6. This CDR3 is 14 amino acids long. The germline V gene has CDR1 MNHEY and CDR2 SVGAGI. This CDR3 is CASSYSSGGTGYTF. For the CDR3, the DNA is TGTGCCAGCAGTTACTCTTCAGGGGGGACGGGCTACACCTTC.

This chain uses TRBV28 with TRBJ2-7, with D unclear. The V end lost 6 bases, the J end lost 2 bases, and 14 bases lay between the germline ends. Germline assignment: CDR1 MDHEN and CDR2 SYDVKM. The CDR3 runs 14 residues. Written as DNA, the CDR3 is TGTGCCAGCAGCGGTTCCACCAACCCCTACGAGCAGTACTTC. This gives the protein CASSGSTNPYEQYF. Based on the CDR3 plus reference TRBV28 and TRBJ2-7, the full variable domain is DVKVTQSSRYLVKRTGEKVFLECVQDMDHENMFWYRQDPGLGLRLIYFSYDVKMKEKGDIPEGYSVSREKKERFSLILESASTNQTSMYLCASSGSTNPYEQYFGPGTRLTVT.

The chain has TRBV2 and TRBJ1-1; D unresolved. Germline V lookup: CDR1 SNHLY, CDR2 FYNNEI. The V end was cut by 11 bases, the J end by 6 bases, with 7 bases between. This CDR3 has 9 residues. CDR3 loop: CAVRAEAFF. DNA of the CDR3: TGTGCCGTACGGGCTGAAGCTTTCTTT.

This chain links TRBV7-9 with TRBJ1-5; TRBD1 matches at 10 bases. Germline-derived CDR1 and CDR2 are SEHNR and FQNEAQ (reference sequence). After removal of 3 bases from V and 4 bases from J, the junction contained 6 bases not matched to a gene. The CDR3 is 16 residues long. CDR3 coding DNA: TGTGCCAGCAGCTTCGCCGGGACAGGGGCAAATCAGCCCCAGCATTTT. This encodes CASSFAGTGANQPQHF.

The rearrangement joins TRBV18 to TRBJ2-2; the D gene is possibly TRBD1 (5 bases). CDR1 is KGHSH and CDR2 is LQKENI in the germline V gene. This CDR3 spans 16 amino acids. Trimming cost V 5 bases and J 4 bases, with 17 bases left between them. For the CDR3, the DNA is TGTGCCAGCTCAAAGATTCAGGGCGACGGCACCGGGGAGCTGTTTTTT. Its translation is CASSKIQGDGTGELFF. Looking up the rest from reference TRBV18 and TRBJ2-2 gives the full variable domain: NAGVMQNPRHLVRRRGQEARLRCSPMKGHSHVYWYRQLPEEGLKFMVYLQKENIIDESGMPKERFSAEFPKEGPSILRIQQVVRGDSAAYFCASSKIQGDGTGELFFGEGSRLTVL.

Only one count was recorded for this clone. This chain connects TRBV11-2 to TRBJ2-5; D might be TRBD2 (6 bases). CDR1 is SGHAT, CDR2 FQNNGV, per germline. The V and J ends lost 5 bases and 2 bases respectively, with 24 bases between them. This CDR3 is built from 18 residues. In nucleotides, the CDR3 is TGTGCCAGCAGCCCGACGGGGGTGGTGGGTCAAAATCAAGAGACCCAGTACTTC. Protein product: CASSPTGVVGQNQETQYF.

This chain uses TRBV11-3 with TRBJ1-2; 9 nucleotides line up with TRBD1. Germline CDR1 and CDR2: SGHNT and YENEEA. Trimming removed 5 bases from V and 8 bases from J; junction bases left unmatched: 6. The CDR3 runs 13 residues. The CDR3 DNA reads TGTGCCAGCAGCCCGGGACAGGGCTTCGGCTACACCTTC. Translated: CASSPGQGFGYTF.

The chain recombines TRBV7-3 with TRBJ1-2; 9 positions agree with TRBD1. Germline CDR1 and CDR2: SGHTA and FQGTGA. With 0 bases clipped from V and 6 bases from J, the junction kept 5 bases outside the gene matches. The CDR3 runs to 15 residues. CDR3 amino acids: CASSLTTDRGNGYTF. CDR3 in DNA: TGTGCCAGCAGCTTAACGACGGACAGGGGTAATGGCTACACCTTC. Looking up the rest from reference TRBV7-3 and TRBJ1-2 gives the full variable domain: GAGVSQTPSNKVTEKGKYVELRCDPISGHTALYWYRQSLGQGPEFLIYFQGTGAADDSGLPNDRFFAVRPEGSVSTLKIQRTERGDSAVYLCASSLTTDRGNGYTFGSGTRLTVV.

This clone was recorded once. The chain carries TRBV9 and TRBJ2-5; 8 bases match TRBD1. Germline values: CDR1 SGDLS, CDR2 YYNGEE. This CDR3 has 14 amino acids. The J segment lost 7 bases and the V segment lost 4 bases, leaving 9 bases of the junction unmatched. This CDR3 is CASSTRTGPGTQYF. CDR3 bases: TGTGCCAGCAGCACACGGACAGGGCCGGGGACCCAGTACTTC. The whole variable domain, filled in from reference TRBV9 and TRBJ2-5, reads DSGVTQTPKHLITATGQRVTLRCSPRSGDLSVYWYQQSLDQGLQFLIQYYNGEERAKGNILERFSAQQFPDLHSELNLSSLELGDSALYFCASSTRTGPGTQYFGPGTRLLVL.

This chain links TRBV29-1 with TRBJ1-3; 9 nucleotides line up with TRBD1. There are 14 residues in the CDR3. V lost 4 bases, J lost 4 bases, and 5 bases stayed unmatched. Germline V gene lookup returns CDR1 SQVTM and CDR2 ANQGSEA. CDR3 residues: CSVGDRVEGNTIYF. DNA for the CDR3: TGCAGCGTTGGGGACAGGGTGGAAGGAAACACCATATATTTT.

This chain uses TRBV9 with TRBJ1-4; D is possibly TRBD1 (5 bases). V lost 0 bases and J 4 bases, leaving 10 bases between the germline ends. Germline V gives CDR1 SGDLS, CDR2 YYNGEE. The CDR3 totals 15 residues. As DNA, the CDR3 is TGTGCCAGCAGCGTAGAACCAGGGAATAATGAAAAACTGTTTTTT. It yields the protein CASSVEPGNNEKLFF.

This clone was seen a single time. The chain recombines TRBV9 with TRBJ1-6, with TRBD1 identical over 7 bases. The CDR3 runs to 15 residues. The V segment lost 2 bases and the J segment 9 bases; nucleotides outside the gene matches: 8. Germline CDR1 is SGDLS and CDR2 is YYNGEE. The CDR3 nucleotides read TGTGCCAGCAGCGTCGAGGGGGCGAATTCTTCACCCCTCCACTTT. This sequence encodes CASSVEGANSSPLHF.

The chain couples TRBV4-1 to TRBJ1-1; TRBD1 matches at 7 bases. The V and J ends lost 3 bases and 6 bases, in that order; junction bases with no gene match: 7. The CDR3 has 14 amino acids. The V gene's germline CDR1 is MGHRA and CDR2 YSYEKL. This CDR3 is CASSQTTGAPEAFF. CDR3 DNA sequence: TGCGCCAGCAGCCAGACTACAGGGGCCCCTGAAGCTTTCTTT.

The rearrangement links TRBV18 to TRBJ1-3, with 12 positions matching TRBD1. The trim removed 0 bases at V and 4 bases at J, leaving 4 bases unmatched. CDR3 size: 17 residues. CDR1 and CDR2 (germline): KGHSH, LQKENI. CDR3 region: CASSPPGQGADGNTIYF. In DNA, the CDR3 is TGTGCCAGCTCACCACCGGGACAGGGGGCAGACGGAAACACCATATATTTT.

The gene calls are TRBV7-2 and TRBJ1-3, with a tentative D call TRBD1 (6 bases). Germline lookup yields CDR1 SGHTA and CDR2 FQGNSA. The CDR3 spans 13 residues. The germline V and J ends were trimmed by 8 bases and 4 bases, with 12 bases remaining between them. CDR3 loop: CASGGRSGNTIYF. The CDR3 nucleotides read TGTGCCAGCGGGGGCAGGTCGGGAAACACCATATATTTT.

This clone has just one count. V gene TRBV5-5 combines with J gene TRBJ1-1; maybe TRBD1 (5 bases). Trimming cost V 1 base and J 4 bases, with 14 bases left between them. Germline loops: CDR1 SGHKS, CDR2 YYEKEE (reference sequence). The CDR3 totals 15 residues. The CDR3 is CASSLIRGIGTEAFF. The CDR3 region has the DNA TGTGCCAGCAGCTTGATCCGGGGGATAGGCACTGAAGCTTTCTTT.

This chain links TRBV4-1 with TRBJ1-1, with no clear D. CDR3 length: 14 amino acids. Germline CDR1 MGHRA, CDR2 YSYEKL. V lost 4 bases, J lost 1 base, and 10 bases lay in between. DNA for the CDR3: TGCGCCAGCAGCCTAAAAACAGAGAACACTGAAGCTTTCTTT. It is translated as CASSLKTENTEAFF.

The CDR3 protein is CASSFRDRENQPQHF. CDR3 coding DNA: TGTGCCAGCAGCTTCCGGGACAGGGAGAATCAGCCCCAGCATTTT. V usage is TRBV5-8 and J usage is TRBJ1-5; 9 bases line up with TRBD1. CDR1 is SGHTS, CDR2 YDEGEE, per germline. The J segment lost 4 bases and the V segment lost 2 bases, leaving 4 bases of the junction unmatched. The CDR3 contains 15 residues. The whole variable domain, remainder taken from reference TRBV5-8 and TRBJ1-5, is EAGVTQSPTHLIKTRGQQATLRCSPISGHTSVYWYQQALGLGLQFLLWYDEGEERNRGNFPPRFSGRQFPNYSSELNVNALELEDSALYLCASSFRDRENQPQHFGDGTRLSIL.

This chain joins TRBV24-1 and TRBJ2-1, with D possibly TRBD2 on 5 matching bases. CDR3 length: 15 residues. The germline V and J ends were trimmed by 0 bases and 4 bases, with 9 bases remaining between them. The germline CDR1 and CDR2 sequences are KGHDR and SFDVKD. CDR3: CATSDLLGEYNEQFF. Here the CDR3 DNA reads TGTGCCACCAGTGATTTGCTGGGAGAGTACAATGAGCAGTTCTTC.